A single sample is the source of the 12 T cell receptor beta chains below, sequenced in a study of blood T cells in healthy people across ages. A second roughly 7 to 11 cycle PCR used barcoded and J-beta primers. One entry per CDR3 protein results from TCRdb running MiXCR on the 5' RACE reads. The sample has around 1,900,000 distinct CDR3 sequences, about two fifths seen once. Material for sequencing was blood. All receptors derive from a human donor in good health.

The table lists this clonotype with a few counts. The chain recombines TRBV28 with TRBJ2-7, with no clear D. In germline, CDR1 is MDHEN, CDR2 SYDVKM. This CDR3 has 15 amino acids. V lost 6 bases to trimming and J lost 4 bases, with 19 bases between them. The chain's CDR3 is CASSMFGIAGYEQYF. Here the CDR3 DNA reads TGTGCCAGCAGCATGTTCGGCATTGCCGGGTACGAGCAGTACTTC.

This clonotype was recorded once. V and J are TRBV5-4 and TRBJ1-2, with 8 bases matching TRBD1. The CDR3 contains 13 residues. V was clipped by 4 bases and J by 6 bases; unmatched bases: 5. The germline V gene encodes CDR1 SGHNT and CDR2 YYREEE (reference sequence). Here the CDR3 reads CASSHGDRNGYTF. CDR3 coding DNA: TGTGCCAGCAGCCACGGGGACAGGAATGGCTACACCTTC.

This clonotype was found a few times. CDR3 in DNA: TGTGCCAGCAGATGGACAGGGGGCCCAGGGGGCCGGCGAGGTGGTACGCAGTATTTT. This gives the protein CASRWTGGPGGRRGGTQYF. The chain couples TRBV7-2 to TRBJ2-3; 11 nucleotides agree with TRBD1. V gave up 6 bases and J gave up 8 bases; unmatched junction bases: 22. Germline V gene sequence: CDR1 SGHTA, CDR2 FQGNSA. The CDR3 extends over 19 amino acids.

On this clonotype: The missing conserved phenylalanine or tryptophan at the end of this CDR3 makes a read error likely. V is TRBV12-3 or TRBV12-4 and J is TRBJ2-1; D not certain. This CDR3 has 12 amino acids. Trimming removed 6 bases at V and 10 bases at J, with 13 bases between. The CDR3 nucleotides are TGTGCCAGCAGGCCCCCAACAGAGGAGCAGTTCTTA. This translates into CASRPPTEEQFL.

This clonotype was seen only once. V is TRBV5-1 and J is TRBJ2-1; 12 positions match TRBD2. This CDR3 region has 19 residues. With V trimmed by 4 bases and J by 0 bases, 11 bases remained unmatched. CDR1 and CDR2 (germline): SGHRS, YFSETQ. CDR3 DNA sequence: TGCGCCAGCAGCATGCGGAGACTAGCGGGGGTCCCCTCCTACAATGAGCAGTTCTTC. Translation gives CASSMRRLAGVPSYNEQFF.

V and J are TRBV5-1 and TRBJ2-3, with D uncertain. The CDR3 spans 15 residues. Per the germline V gene, CDR1 is SGHRS and CDR2 is YFSETQ. The V gene lost 1 base and the J gene lost 0 bases, with 9 bases spanning the gap. DNA of the CDR3: TGCGCCAGCAGCTTGACAGATACTAGCACAGATACGCAGTATTTT. It specifies CASSLTDTSTDTQYF.

This chain joins TRBV18 and TRBJ2-4, with D perhaps matching TRBD1 (5 bases). Germline CDR1 and CDR2: KGHSH and LQKENI. Trimming stripped 0 bases from V and 1 base from J, with 13 bases between. The CDR3 runs to 17 residues. The CDR3 is CASSPPTATWAKNIQYF. CDR3 DNA: TGTGCCAGCTCACCACCGACAGCCACATGGGCCAAAAACATTCAGTACTTC.

V is TRBV20-1 and J is TRBJ2-5, with D perhaps matching TRBD1 or TRBD2 (5 bases each). This CDR3 is built from 14 residues. Per the germline V gene, CDR1 is DFQATT and CDR2 is SNEGSKA (reference sequence). V lost 3 bases and J lost 5, with 16 bases in between. The CDR3 protein is CSARGQGVRETQYF. In DNA form, the CDR3 reads TGCAGTGCTAGGGGGCAGGGAGTGCGGGAGACCCAGTACTTC.

The chain carries TRBV4-3 and TRBJ2-1; unclear D gene. The CDR3 length is 15 residues. The germline V gene encodes CDR1 LGHNA and CDR2 YSLEER. Between the trimmed V and J ends, which lost 0 bases and 7 bases, there was a span of 13 bases. CDR3 nucleotides: TGCGCCAGCAGCCAAGATCTCGGTACGACTAATGAGCAGTTCTTC. Amino acids: CASSQDLGTTNEQFF.

The CDR3 DNA follows: TGTGCCAGCAGCCCTCAAGTAAACAGCGCCGAGCAGTACTTC. It yields the protein CASSPQVNSAEQYF. The chain recombines TRBV7-9 with TRBJ2-7; no clear D. The V end was cut by 5 bases, the J end by 6 bases, with 17 bases between. Germline V gene data show CDR1 as SEHNR and CDR2 as FQNEAQ (reference sequence). The CDR3 has 14 amino acids. Together with reference TRBV7-9 and TRBJ2-7, the CDR3 gives the full variable domain: DTGVSQNPRHKITKRGQNVTFRCDPISEHNRLYWYRQTLGQGPEFLTYFQNEAQLEKSRLLSDRFSAERPKGSFSTLEIQRTEQGDSAMYLCASSPQVNSAEQYFGPGTRLTVT.

On this clonotype: One end of the junction fails to match germline, which may point to a read error. The chain couples TRBV5-1 to TRBJ1-4; D remains ambiguous. This CDR3 contains 15 residues. Germline loops: CDR1 SGHRS, CDR2 YFSETQ. The CDR3 sequence: CASSLFTDRNEKRFF. CDR3 DNA: TGCGCCAGCAGCTTGTTTACCGACCGTAATGAAAAACGGTTTTTT.

This chain uses TRBV3-1 with TRBJ2-1; D possibly uses TRBD1 or TRBD2 (5 bases each). The ends were cut back, 3 bases at V and 6 bases at J, with 18 bases in the middle. The germline V gene has CDR1 LGHDT and CDR2 YNNKEL (reference sequence). The CDR3 spans 16 residues. The CDR3: CASSHTGPLLGNEQFF. The CDR3 DNA reads TGTGCCAGCAGCCATACGGGACCCCTTCTTGGCAATGAGCAGTTCTTC.